This is a list of T cell receptor beta chains from one sample in a study of cytomegalovirus exposure and HLA in healthy donors. The data were produced by immunoSEQ multiplex PCR, yet TCRdb's version contains in-frame clones alone and is incomplete. This repertoire shows around 120,000 clones, 79% found once; its top ten account for approximately 3%. Specimen: PBMCs. The receptors stem from a woman aged 40 to 50 in good health and CMV-seronegative. CDR3s include the opening cysteine and the closing phenylalanine or tryptophan. D genes are given only for firm matches. Size tells how often a clone was seen (once, few, many) or the class of an expanded clone, and some rows leave it out.

j_gene,d_gene,abundance,v_gene,CDR3aa,CDR3nt
TRBJ1-2,.,.,TRBV10-3,CAISDSAGTYGYTF,TGTGCCATCAGTGATTCGGCAGGAACCTATGGCTACACCTTC
TRBJ2-5,TRBD2,few,TRBV19,CASGWGGETQYF,TGTGCTTCCGGTTGGGGAGGGGAGACCCAGTACTTC
TRBJ1-2,TRBD1,.,TRBV5-1,CASTRDRANYGYTF,TGCGCCAGCACGAGGGACAGGGCGAACTATGGCTACACCTTC
TRBJ2-1,TRBD2,.,TRBV15,CATSRAGTSASSSYNEQFF,TGTGCCACCAGCAGAGCCGGGACTAGCGCCTCCAGCTCCTACAATGAGCAGTTCTTC
TRBJ2-1,TRBD2,.,TRBV13,CASRGGTSVLNSYNEQFF,TGTGCCAGCAGGGGCGGGACTAGCGTTCTCAACTCCTACAATGAGCAGTTCTTC
TRBJ1-2,TRBD1,.,TRBV25-1,CASSARDRAAAGYTF,TGTGCCAGCAGTGCCCGGGACAGGGCTGCCGCTGGCTACACCTTC
TRBJ2-2,TRBD2,once,TRBV5-6,CASSLSPGLANTGELFF,TGTGCCAGCAGCTTGAGTCCGGGACTAGCGAACACCGGGGAGCTGTTTTTT
TRBJ2-5,TRBD2,.,TRBV28,CAGSLSATSGRGGQETQYF,TGTGCCGGCAGTTTATCGGCGACTAGCGGGAGAGGCGGCCAAGAGACCCAGTACTTC
TRBJ2-3,.,once,TRBV9,CASSGEDTQYF,TGTGCCAGCAGCGGCGAAGATACGCAGTATTTT
TRBJ2-7,TRBD2,.,TRBV30,CASYNGLDEQYF,TGTGCCTCTTACAACGGACTAGACGAGCAGTACTTC
TRBJ2-7,TRBD2,.,TRBV16,CASSPSPSGGYEQYF,TGTGCCAGCAGCCCCTCACCTAGCGGGGGGTACGAGCAGTACTTC
TRBJ2-3,TRBD1,.,TRBV29-1,CSVETTGVGADTQYF,TGCAGCGTTGAAACCACAGGGGTCGGGGCAGATACGCAGTATTTT
TRBJ2-7,TRBD2,.,TRBV5-4,CASRATGTSGRGEQSF,TGTGCCAGCAGAGCCACCGGGACTAGCGGGCGTGGGGAGCAGTCCTTC
TRBJ1-3,TRBD1,.,TRBV5-6,CATRTGPGNTIYF,TGTGCCACCCGGACAGGGCCTGGAAACACCATATATTTT
TRBJ2-1,TRBD2,.,TRBV6-6,CASSYSWGGNEQFF,TGTGCCAGCAGTTACTCGTGGGGGGGCAATGAGCAGTTCTTC
TRBJ1-1,.,once,TRBV7-2,CASSRRQLNTEAFF,TGTGCCAGCAGCAGACGACAGTTAAACACTGAAGCTTTCTTT
TRBJ2-1,TRBD2,.,TRBV6-5,CASSWLAGSYNEQFF,TGTGCCAGCAGCTGGCTAGCGGGTTCCTACAATGAGCAGTTCTTC
TRBJ1-3,.,.,TRBV10-2,CASRDSGSGNTIYF,TGCGCCAGCAGGGACAGTGGGTCTGGAAACACCATATATTTT
TRBJ2-3,TRBD2,.,TRBV7-6,CASSFGGTTGTSGATDTQYF,TGTGCCAGCAGCTTCGGGGGGACGACCGGGACTAGCGGAGCCACAGATACGCAGTATTTT
TRBJ1-5,TRBD1,.,TRBV2,CASSEPGQGEHQPQHF,TGTGCCAGCAGTGAACCCGGACAGGGAGAACATCAGCCCCAGCATTTT
TRBJ1-1,.,few,TRBV19,CASIPRESRGTEAFF,TGTGCCAGTATCCCAAGAGAGTCCCGAGGCACTGAAGCTTTCTTT
TRBJ2-1,TRBD2,.,TRBV10-1,CASRPSGSSNEQFF,TGCGCCAGCAGACCTAGCGGGAGTAGCAATGAGCAGTTCTTC
TRBJ1-2,TRBD1,.,TRBV7-9,CASSLGDRGRKSYTF,TGTGCCAGCAGCTTGGGAGACAGGGGAAGAAAGAGCTACACCTTC
TRBJ2-1,TRBD2,.,TRBV30,CAWTPGLAGGNEQFF,TGTGCCTGGACCCCGGGACTAGCGGGAGGAAATGAGCAGTTCTTC
TRBJ1-5,.,.,TRBV6-5,CASSYSPQVNQPQHF,TGTGCCAGCAGTTACTCCCCACAGGTAAATCAGCCCCAGCATTTT
TRBJ1-1,TRBD1,once,TRBV19,CASSISPTGGLSGTEAFF,TGTGCCAGTAGTATCTCCCCCACAGGGGGCTTATCGGGAACTGAAGCTTTCTTT
TRBJ2-7,.,.,TRBV2,CASSPTYEQYF,TGTGCCAGCAGTCCTACCTACGAGCAGTACTTC
TRBJ1-4,.,.,TRBV28,CASSLRQNEKLFF,TGTGCCAGCAGTTTAAGACAGAATGAAAAACTGTTTTTT
TRBJ2-1,.,.,TRBV28,CASSDNEQFF,TGTGCCAGCAGCGACAATGAGCAGTTCTTC
TRBJ1-1,.,.,TRBV4-1,CASSQGPERRINTEAFF,TGCGCCAGCAGCCAAGGCCCCGAGAGGAGAATTAACACTGAAGCTTTCTTT
TRBJ1-6,TRBD1,once,TRBV7-2,CASSARDRQNSPLHF,TGTGCCAGCAGCGCCCGGGACAGACAAAATTCACCCCTCCACTTT
TRBJ2-2,TRBD2,.,TRBV4-2,CASSKSGGNTGELFF,TGTGCCAGCAGCAAAAGCGGGGGGAACACCGGGGAGCTGTTTTTT
TRBJ1-2,.,.,TRBV28,CASSLNQGYGYTF,TGTGCCAGCAGTTTAAATCAGGGCTATGGCTACACCTTC
TRBJ1-6,TRBD1,.,TRBV28,CASRTGANYNSPLHF,TGTGCCAGCAGGACAGGGGCTAACTATAATTCACCCCTCCACTTT
TRBJ1-2,TRBD1,.,TRBV11-2,CASSPLTGGTGYTF,TGTGCCAGCAGCCCGCTTACAGGGGGCACTGGCTACACCTTC
TRBJ2-7,.,few,TRBV4-3,CASSQDPGELYEQYF,TGCGCCAGCAGCCAAGATCCAGGGGAGTTATACGAGCAGTACTTC
TRBJ2-5,TRBD2,.,TRBV5-1,CASSAYRGREETQYF,TGCGCCAGCAGCGCGTATCGCGGGAGGGAAGAGACCCAGTACTTC
TRBJ1-5,.,.,TRBV6-6,CASSYSPVDPQHF,TGTGCCAGCAGTTACTCCCCAGTCGATCCCCAGCATTTT
TRBJ1-4,.,.,TRBV6-1,CASRAQVREKLFF,TGTGCCAGCAGGGCACAGGTCCGTGAAAAACTGTTTTTT
TRBJ1-4,TRBD1,.,TRBV7-2,CASSLVGQGYNEKLFF,TGTGCCAGCAGCTTAGTAGGACAGGGGTATAATGAAAAACTGTTTTTT
TRBJ2-7,.,.,TRBV28,CASSLNAGLGEQYF,TGTGCCAGCAGTTTAAACGCGGGGCTGGGAGAGCAGTACTTC
TRBJ2-6,.,.,TRBV5-1,CASFTGLSGANVLTF,TGCGCCAGCTTCACAGGGTTGAGTGGGGCCAACGTCCTGACTTTC
TRBJ1-6,.,few,TRBV7-2,CASSPPGRGSYNSPLHF,TGTGCCAGCAGCCCTCCGGGGAGGGGGTCCTATAATTCACCCCTCCACTTT
TRBJ2-7,TRBD2,.,TRBV29-1,CSVVGTSGSFYEQYF,TGCAGCGTTGTGGGGACTAGCGGGTCCTTCTACGAGCAGTACTTC
TRBJ2-7,.,few,TRBV18,CASSPPWRDSYEQYF,TGTGCCAGCTCACCACCCTGGCGGGACTCCTACGAGCAGTACTTC
TRBJ1-6,.,.,TRBV7-2,CASSFPGDSPLHF,TGTGCCAGCAGCTTCCCAGGGGATTCACCCCTCCACTTT
TRBJ1-4,.,.,TRBV7-9,CASSSPRGFGKLFF,TGTGCCAGCAGCTCCCCTAGGGGGTTTGGAAAACTGTTTTTT